The clone carrying this TCR beta chain showed up just a few times. The sample belongs to a study of post-analysis software for immune sequencing data. At the level of the study: Patients had relapsing-remitting, secondary progressive or progressive-relapsing multiple sclerosis; some lacked subtype.

Unique molecular identifiers were carried by the TCR beta cDNA libraries. MiXCR, applied by TCRdb to the PCR reads, yields one record per CDR3 protein. The sample yields approximately 730,000 distinct CDR3 sequences, around 27% seen once. The receptor comes from a girl under 18 with multiple sclerosis. The sequencing sample was made of blood.

DNA of the CDR3: TGTGCCAGCAGCTTAGTCCAGAACTGGGCTACGCAGTATTTT. As protein: CASSLVQNWATQYF. The chain carries TRBV11-1 and TRBJ2-3; D unclear. Trimming removed 1 base at V and 8 bases at J, with 13 bases between. This CDR3 has 14 amino acids. Germline V gene sequence: CDR1 SGHAT, CDR2 FQDESV (reference sequence).